The rows below give T cell receptor beta chains drawn from one sample of a study of cytomegalovirus exposure and HLA in healthy donors. The method was immunoSEQ multiplex PCR; TCRdb's version includes in-frame clones alone and lacks a portion of them. The table records under 100,000 clones, 76% of them present only once. Sample: PBMCs. These receptors all come from a man in his forties in good health and CMV-seronegative. Each CDR3 is given with its conserved first and last residue. Fields, in order: J gene, D gene, clone size, V gene, CDR3 DNA, CDR3 protein. D genes are given only for firm matches. Clone size, where shown, is once, few, many, or a class for clones that have expanded.

TRBJ2-5 TRBD2 few TRBV15 TGTGCCACCAGCAGCCGGGGGGGGCAAGAGACCCAGTACTTC CATSSRGGQETQYF
TRBJ1-2 . once TRBV7-9 TGTTCCAGCAGCTTGAGCGGGGCTGGCGGCTACACCTTC CSSSLSGAGGYTF
TRBJ2-6 TRBD1 . TRBV7-3 TGTGCCAGCAGCGCGACAGGGGGCGCTGGGGCCAACGTCCTGACTTTC CASSATGGAGANVLTF
TRBJ2-7 . few TRBV9 TGTGCCAGCAGCGTAGAATTAACTACCTACGAGCAGTACTTC CASSVELTTYEQYF
TRBJ2-5 TRBD1 . TRBV5-4 TGTGCCAGCAGCTCGACCCAGGACAGGGGACAGACCCAGTACTTC CASSSTQDRGQTQYF
TRBJ1-1 TRBD1 . TRBV19 TGTGCCAGTAAAAGGGACAGGACGAACACTGAAGCTTTCTTT CASKRDRTNTEAFF
TRBJ1-4 . . TRBV5-1 TGCGCCAGCAACCCCCCGGGAGGTGGAATTAATGAAAAACTGTTTTTT CASNPPGGGINEKLFF
TRBJ1-2 . . TRBV7-9 TGTGCCAGCAGCTTACCCAGCGGAAAGGATTTGGATGGCTACACCTTC CASSLPSGKDLDGYTF
TRBJ1-1 . . TRBV6-5 TGTGCCAGCAGTTGGGCCGGGAACACTGAAGCTTTCTTT CASSWAGNTEAFF
TRBJ2-7 . . TRBV6-1 TGTGCCAGCTGCGGGCTAACCTACGAGCAGTACTTC CASCGLTYEQYF
TRBJ2-7 TRBD2 . TRBV30 TGTGCCTGGGGGGAGGGCGAGCAGTACTTC CAWGEGEQYF
TRBJ1-2 . . TRBV15 TGTGCCACCAGCAGAGATTTGGGGGGGGGCCGTGGCTACACCTTC CATSRDLGGGRGYTF
TRBJ2-2 TRBD1 . TRBV4-3 TGCGCCAGCAGCCAAGGTGGGACAGGGCCTTATCTGAACACCGGGGAGCTGTTTTTT CASSQGGTGPYLNTGELFF
TRBJ2-1 TRBD2 once TRBV27 TGTGCCAGCAGTTTATCCCCACAACTAGCGGGGGACAATGAGCAGTTCTTC CASSLSPQLAGDNEQFF
TRBJ2-5 . . TRBV28 TGTGCCAGCACCTACGGGACACCAAAGACCCAGTACTTC CASTYGTPKTQYF
TRBJ2-5 TRBD2 . TRBV5-8 TGTGCCAGCGCCGACCCCCGGGGGACTACCCAAGAGACCCAGTACTTC CASADPRGTTQETQYF
TRBJ1-5 . . TRBV6-4 TGTGCCAGCAGTGACTCGTCCAGGGTCAATCAGCCCCAGCATTTT CASSDSSRVNQPQHF
TRBJ1-2 TRBD1 . TRBV19 TGTGCCAGTAGTCCCGGGACAGGGAACTATGGCTACACCTTC CASSPGTGNYGYTF
TRBJ1-2 . . TRBV19 TGTGCCAGTAGTGCACAGGGCTACCTTAACTATGGCTACACCTTC CASSAQGYLNYGYTF
TRBJ2-5 TRBD1 . TRBV5-1 TGCGCCAGCAGCGCCGGACAGGGGCTCGGGGAGACCCAGTACTTC CASSAGQGLGETQYF
TRBJ1-2 . . TRBV7-6 TGTGCCAGCAGCTCCGAAGGTGACAGAGTTAACTATGGCTACACCTTC CASSSEGDRVNYGYTF
TRBJ1-2 TRBD1 . TRBV9 TGTGCCAGCAGCGAGACAGGGGGCAAAGAGAATGGCTACACCTTC CASSETGGKENGYTF